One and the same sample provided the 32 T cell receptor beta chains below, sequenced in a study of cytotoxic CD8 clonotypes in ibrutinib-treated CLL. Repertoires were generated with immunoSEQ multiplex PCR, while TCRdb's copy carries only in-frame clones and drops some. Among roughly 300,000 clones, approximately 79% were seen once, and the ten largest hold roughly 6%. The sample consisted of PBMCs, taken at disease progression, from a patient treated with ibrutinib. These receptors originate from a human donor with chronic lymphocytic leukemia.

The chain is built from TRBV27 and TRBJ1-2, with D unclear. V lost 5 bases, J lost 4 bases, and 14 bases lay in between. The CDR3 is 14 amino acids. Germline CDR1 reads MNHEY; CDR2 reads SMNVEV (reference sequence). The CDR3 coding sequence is TGTGCCAGCAGTGCCTCCAGCGGATTCTATGGCTACACCTTC. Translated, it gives CASSASSGFYGYTF.

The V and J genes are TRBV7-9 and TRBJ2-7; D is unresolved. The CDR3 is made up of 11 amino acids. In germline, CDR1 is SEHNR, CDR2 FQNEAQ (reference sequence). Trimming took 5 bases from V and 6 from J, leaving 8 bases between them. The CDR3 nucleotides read TGTGCCAGCAGCCTAAAGTTCGAGCAGTACTTC. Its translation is CASSLKFEQYF. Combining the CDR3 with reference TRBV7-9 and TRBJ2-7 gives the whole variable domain DTGVSQNPRHKITKRGQNVTFRCDPISEHNRLYWYRQTLGQGPEFLTYFQNEAQLEKSRLLSDRFSAERPKGSFSTLEIQRTEQGDSAMYLCASSLKFEQYFGPGTRLTVT.

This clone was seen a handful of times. Here the CDR3 reads CASSPLDRQGSYEQYF. The CDR3 nucleotides are TGTGCCAGCTCACCACTCGATCGGCAGGGGTCCTACGAGCAGTACTTC. The gene calls are TRBV18 and TRBJ2-7; a weak D match, TRBD1 (6 bases). This CDR3 is 16 amino acids long. Germline assignment: CDR1 KGHSH and CDR2 LQKENI. V shed 1 base and J shed 1 base, with 14 bases lying between them. The whole variable domain, remainder taken from reference TRBV18 and TRBJ2-7, is NAGVMQNPRHLVRRRGQEARLRCSPMKGHSHVYWYRQLPEEGLKFMVYLQKENIIDESGMPKERFSAEFPKEGPSILRIQQVVRGDSAAYFCASSPLDRQGSYEQYFGPGTRLTVT.

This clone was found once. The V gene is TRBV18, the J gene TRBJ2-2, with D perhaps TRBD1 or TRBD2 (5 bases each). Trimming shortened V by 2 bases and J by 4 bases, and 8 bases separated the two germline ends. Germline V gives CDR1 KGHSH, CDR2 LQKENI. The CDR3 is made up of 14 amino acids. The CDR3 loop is CASSPGGSTGELFF. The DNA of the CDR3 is TGTGCCAGCTCACCAGGGGGTAGCACCGGGGAGCTGTTTTTT.

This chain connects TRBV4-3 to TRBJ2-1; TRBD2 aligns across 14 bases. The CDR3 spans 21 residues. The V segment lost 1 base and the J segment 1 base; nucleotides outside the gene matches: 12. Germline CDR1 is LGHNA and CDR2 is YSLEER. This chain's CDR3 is CASSQALPGLAGVLSYNEQFF. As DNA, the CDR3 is TGCGCCAGCAGCCAAGCTTTACCGGGACTAGCGGGAGTGTTGTCCTACAATGAGCAGTTCTTC.

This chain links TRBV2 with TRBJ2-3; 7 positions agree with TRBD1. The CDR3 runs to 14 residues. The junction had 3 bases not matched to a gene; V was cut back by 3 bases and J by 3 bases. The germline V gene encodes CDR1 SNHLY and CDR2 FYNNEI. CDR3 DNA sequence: TGTGCCAGCAGTGATCCCAGGGGGACAGATACGCAGTATTTT. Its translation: CASSDPRGTDTQYF.

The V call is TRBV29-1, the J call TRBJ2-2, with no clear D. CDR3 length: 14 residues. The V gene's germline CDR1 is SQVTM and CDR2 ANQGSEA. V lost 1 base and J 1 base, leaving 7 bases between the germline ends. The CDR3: CSVEGRGNTGELFF. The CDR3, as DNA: TGCAGCGTTGAAGGGCGAGGGAACACCGGGGAGCTGTTTTTT.

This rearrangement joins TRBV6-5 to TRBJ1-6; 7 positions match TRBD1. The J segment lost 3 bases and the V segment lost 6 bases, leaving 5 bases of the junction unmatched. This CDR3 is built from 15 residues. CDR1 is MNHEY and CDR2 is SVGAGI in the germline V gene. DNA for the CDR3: TGTGCCAGCAGAGAGGACAGGTTCTATAATTCACCCCTCCACTTT. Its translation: CASREDRFYNSPLHF.

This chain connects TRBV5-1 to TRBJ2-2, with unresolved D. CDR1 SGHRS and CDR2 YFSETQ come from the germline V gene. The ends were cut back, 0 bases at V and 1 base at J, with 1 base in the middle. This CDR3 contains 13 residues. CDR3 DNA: TGCGCCAGCAGCTTGGGGAACACCGGGGAGCTGTTTTTT. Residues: CASSLGNTGELFF.

In DNA, the CDR3 is TGTGCCAGCAGCTTAGAGGGGGCTGGGGCCAACGTCCTGACTTTC. Protein sequence: CASSLEGAGANVLTF. This chain links TRBV13 with TRBJ2-6; TRBD1 is a possible D gene (6 bases). Germline CDR1 is PRHDT and CDR2 is FYEKMQ (reference sequence). This CDR3 has 15 residues. V was clipped by 1 base and J by 2 bases, with 6 bases between them.

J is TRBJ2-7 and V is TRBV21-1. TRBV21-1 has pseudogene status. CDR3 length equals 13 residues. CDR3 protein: CASSKASSSEQYF. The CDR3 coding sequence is TGTGCCAGCAGCAAAGCTTCCAGCAGCGAGCAGTACTTC.

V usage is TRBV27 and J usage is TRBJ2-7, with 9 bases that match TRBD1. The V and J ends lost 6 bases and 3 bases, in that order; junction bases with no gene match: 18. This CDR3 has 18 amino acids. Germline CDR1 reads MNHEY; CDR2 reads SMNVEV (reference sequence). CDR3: CASRSTGGPLRYYYEQYF. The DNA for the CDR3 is TGTGCCAGCAGGTCGACAGGGGGTCCTCTTCGCTACTACTACGAGCAGTACTTC.

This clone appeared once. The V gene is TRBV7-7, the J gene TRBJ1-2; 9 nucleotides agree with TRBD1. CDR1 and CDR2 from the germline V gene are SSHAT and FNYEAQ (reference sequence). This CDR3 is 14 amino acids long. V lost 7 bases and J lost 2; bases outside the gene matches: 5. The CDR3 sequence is CASIEQGANYGYTF. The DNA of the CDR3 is TGTGCCAGCATCGAACAGGGGGCGAACTATGGCTACACCTTC.

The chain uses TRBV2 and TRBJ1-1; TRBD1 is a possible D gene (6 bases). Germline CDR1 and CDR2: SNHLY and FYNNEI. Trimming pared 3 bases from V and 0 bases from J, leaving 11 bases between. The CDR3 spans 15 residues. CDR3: CASSEFDRLNTEAFF. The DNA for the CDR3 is TGTGCCAGCAGTGAGTTCGACAGGCTGAACACTGAAGCTTTCTTT.

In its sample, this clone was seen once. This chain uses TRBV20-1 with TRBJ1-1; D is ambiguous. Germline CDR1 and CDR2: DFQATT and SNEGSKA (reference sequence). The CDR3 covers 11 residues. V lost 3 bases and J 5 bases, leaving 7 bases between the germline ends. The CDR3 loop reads CSARRVTEAFF. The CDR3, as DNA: TGCAGTGCTAGGAGGGTTACTGAAGCTTTCTTT.

CDR3 sequence reads: CATALWGDGTDTQYF. The CDR3 coding sequence is TGTGCCACCGCACTTTGGGGGGATGGCACAGATACGCAGTATTTT. The chain couples TRBV6-1 to TRBJ2-3; tentative D call: TRBD2 (6 bases). Per germline, CDR1 MNHNS and CDR2 SASEGT. The CDR3 is made up of 15 amino acids. Trimming left V 10 bases short and J 1 base short, with 18 bases between.

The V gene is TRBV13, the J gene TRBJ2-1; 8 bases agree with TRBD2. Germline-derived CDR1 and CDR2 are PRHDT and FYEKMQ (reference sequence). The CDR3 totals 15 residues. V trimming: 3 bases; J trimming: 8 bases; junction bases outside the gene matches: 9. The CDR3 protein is CASSFQREIRDEQFF. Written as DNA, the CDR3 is TGTGCCAGCAGCTTCCAGCGGGAGATCAGGGATGAGCAGTTCTTC.

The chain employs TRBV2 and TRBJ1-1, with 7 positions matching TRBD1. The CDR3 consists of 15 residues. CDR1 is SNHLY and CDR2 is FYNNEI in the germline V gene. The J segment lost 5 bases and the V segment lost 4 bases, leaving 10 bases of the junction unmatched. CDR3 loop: CASSVSWTGGTEAFF. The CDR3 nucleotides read TGTGCCAGCAGTGTCTCCTGGACAGGAGGGACTGAAGCTTTCTTT. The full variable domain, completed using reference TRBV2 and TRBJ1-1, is EPEVTQTPSHQVTQMGQEVILRCVPISNHLYFYWYRQILGQKVEFLVSFYNNEISEKSEIFDDQFSVERPDGSNFTLKIRSTKLEDSAMYFCASSVSWTGGTEAFFGQGTRLTVV.

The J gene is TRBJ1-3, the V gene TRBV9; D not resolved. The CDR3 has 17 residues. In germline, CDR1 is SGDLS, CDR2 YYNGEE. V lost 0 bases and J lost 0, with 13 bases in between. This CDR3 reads CASSVEPTVTSGNTIYF. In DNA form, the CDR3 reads TGTGCCAGCAGCGTAGAACCTACAGTCACCTCTGGAAACACCATATATTTT. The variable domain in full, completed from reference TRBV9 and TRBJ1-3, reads DSGVTQTPKHLITATGQRVTLRCSPRSGDLSVYWYQQSLDQGLQFLIQYYNGEERAKGNILERFSAQQFPDLHSELNLSSLELGDSALYFCASSVEPTVTSGNTIYFGEGSWLTVV.

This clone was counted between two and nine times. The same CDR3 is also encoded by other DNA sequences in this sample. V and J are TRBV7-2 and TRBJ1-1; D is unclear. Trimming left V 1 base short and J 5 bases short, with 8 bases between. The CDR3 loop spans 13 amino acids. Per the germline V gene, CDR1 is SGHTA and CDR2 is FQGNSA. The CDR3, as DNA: TGTGCCAGCAGCTTAGTCCCAGGTACTGAAGCTTTCTTT. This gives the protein CASSLVPGTEAFF.

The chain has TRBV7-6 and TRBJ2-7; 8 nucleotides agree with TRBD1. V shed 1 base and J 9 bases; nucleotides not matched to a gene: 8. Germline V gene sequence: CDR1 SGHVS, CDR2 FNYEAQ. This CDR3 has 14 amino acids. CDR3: CASSLGQGFSGQYF. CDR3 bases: TGTGCCAGCAGCTTAGGACAGGGGTTTTCGGGGCAGTACTTC.

CDR3 sequence reads: CASSFRDRGPFSYEQYF. CDR3 in DNA: TGCGCCAGCAGCTTCCGGGACAGGGGGCCCTTCTCCTACGAGCAGTACTTC. The rearrangement uses TRBV5-1 and TRBJ2-7, with 12 bases aligning to TRBD1. Germline V gene lookup returns CDR1 SGHRS and CDR2 YFSETQ. The CDR3 contains 17 residues. The V gene end was trimmed by 2 bases and the J gene end by 0 bases; junction bases not matched to a gene: 6.

The CDR3 region has the DNA TGTGCCAGCCCGACGGTACCCACAGATACGCAGTATTTT. It is translated as CASPTVPTDTQYF. This chain connects TRBV2 to TRBJ2-3; no reliable D call. CDR3 length equals 13 residues. Trimming pared 8 bases from V and 2 bases from J, leaving 11 bases between. CDR1 SNHLY and CDR2 FYNNEI come from the germline V gene.

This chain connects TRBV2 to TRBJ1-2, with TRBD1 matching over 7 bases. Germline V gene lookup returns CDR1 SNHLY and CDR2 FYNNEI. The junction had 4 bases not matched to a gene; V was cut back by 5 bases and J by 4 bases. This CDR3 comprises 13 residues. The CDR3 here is CASSQGQIYGYTF. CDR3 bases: TGTGCCAGCAGTCAGGGACAGATCTATGGCTACACCTTC.

In DNA, the CDR3 is TGTGCCAGTAGTGCCTCGAGTGCGACTAGGCTGTACGAGCAGTACTTC. Protein product: CASSASSATRLYEQYF. The chain couples TRBV19 to TRBJ2-7; TRBD2 is a possible D gene (6 bases). Germline lookup yields CDR1 LNHDA and CDR2 SQIVND (reference sequence). This CDR3 is built from 16 residues. The ends were cut back, 5 bases at V and 4 bases at J, with 21 bases in the middle.

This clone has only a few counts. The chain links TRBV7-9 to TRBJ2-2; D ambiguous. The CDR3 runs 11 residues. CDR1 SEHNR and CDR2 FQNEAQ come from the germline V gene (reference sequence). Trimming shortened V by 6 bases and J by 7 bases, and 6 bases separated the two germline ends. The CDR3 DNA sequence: TGTGCCAGCAGGGTCGGCGGGGAGCTGTTTTTT. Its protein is CASRVGGELFF.

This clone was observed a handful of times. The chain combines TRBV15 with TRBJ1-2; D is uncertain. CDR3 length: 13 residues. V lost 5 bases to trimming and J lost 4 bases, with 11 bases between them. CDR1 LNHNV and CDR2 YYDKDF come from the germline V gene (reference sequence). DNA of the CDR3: TGTGCCACCAGCTTCAGGACCGGCTATGGCTACACCTTC. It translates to CATSFRTGYGYTF.

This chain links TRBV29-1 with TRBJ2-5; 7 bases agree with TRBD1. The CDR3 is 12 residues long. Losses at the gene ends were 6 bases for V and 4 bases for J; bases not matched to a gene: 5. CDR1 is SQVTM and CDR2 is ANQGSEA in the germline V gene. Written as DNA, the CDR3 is TGCAGCGTGGGACAGAATCGAGAGACCCAGTACTTC. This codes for CSVGQNRETQYF.

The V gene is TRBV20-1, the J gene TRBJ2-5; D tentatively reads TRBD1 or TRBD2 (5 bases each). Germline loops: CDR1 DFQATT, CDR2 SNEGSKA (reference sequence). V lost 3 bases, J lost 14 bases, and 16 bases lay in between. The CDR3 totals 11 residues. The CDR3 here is CSASLVRGTYF. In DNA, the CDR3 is TGCAGTGCTAGTCTCGTACGTGGGACCTACTTC.

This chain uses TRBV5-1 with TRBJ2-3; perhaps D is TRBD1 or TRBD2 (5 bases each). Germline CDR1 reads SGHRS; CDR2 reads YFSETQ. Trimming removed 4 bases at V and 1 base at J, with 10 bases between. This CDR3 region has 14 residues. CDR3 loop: CASSRDGRTDTQYF. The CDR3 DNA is TGCGCCAGCAGCCGGGACGGCCGCACAGATACGCAGTATTTT.

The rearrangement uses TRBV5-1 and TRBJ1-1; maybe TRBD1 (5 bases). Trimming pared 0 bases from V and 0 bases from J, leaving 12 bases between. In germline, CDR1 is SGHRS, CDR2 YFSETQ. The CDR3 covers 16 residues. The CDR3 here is CASSLVPGNMNTEAFF. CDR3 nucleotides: TGCGCCAGCAGCTTGGTCCCAGGGAACATGAACACTGAAGCTTTCTTT. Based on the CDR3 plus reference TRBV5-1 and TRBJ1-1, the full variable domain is KAGVTQTPRYLIKTRGQQVTLSCSPISGHRSVSWYQQTPGQGLQFLFEYFSETQRNKGNFPGRFSGRQFSNSRSEMNVSTLELGDSALYLCASSLVPGNMNTEAFFGQGTRLTVV.

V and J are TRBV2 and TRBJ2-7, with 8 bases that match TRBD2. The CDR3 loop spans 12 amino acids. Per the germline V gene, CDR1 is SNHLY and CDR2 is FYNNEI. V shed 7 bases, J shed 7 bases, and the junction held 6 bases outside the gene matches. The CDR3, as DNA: TGTGCCAGCACAGGGAGCGGGGGAGAGCAGTACTTC. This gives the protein CASTGSGGEQYF.